The entry that follows covers one TCR beta chain sequence. Its matching antigen is unknown. These data originate in a study of memory CD4+ T cells and cytomegalovirus serostatus. Method: immunoSEQ multiplex PCR; TCRdb's copy keeps in-frame clones and lacks some. The repertoire holds about 41,000 clones, with roughly three quarters as singletons. Losses at the gene ends were 1 base for V and 7 bases for J; bases not matched to a gene: 4. The V gene's germline CDR1 is MGHRA and CDR2 YSYEKL. This CDR3 is 16 amino acids long. The sort gate was single viable CD3+CD4+CD8-CD45RO+ cells for memory CD4+ T cells. Findings and limits, study-wide: CMV serostatus prediction reached median AUC around 0.95, or 0.9 with US-trained model. CD4+ memory repertoires contained about two fifths of the 164 reported CMV TCRbeta sequences.

Sequencing was done on a sample of memory CD4+ T cells from blood. This receptor was obtained from an adult in good health and CMV-seronegative. The chain combines TRBV4-1 with TRBJ2-1; the match to TRBD2 covers 13 bases. The CDR3 loop reads CASSQAAGLAGNEQFF. CDR3 coding DNA: TGCGCCAGCAGCCAAGCAGCGGGACTAGCGGGGAATGAGCAGTTCTTC.